This is a list of T cell receptor beta chains from one sample in a study of blood T cell repertoires in COVID-19. Clones were read by immunoSEQ multiplex PCR, and TCRdb kept only the in-frame ones, dropping some. The sample has more than 250,000 clones, 70% to 90% seen once. The sequenced sample consisted of PBMCs or T cells enriched from blood (not recorded which). These receptors were obtained from a man under 40 who had recovered from COVID-19. The CDR3 runs from the conserved cysteine through the conserved F or W. D genes are given only for firm matches. Part of the rows lack a size; the others show once, few, many or a class for expanded clones.

d_gene: -
v_gene: TRBV15
j_gene: TRBJ1-3
abundance: once
CDR3aa: CATSRDRGSGNTIYF
CDR3nt: TGTGCCACCAGCAGAGATCGGGGCTCTGGAAACACCATATATTTT

d_gene: TRBD1
v_gene: TRBV5-6
j_gene: TRBJ1-2
abundance: -
CDR3aa: CASSIRGDYGYTF
CDR3nt: TGTGCCAGCAGCATCAGGGGGGACTATGGCTACACCTTC

d_gene: TRBD1
v_gene: TRBV4-1
j_gene: TRBJ2-1
abundance: once
CDR3aa: CASSQMTGPDEQFF
CDR3nt: TGCGCCAGCAGCCAGATGACAGGGCCGGATGAGCAGTTCTTC

d_gene: -
v_gene: TRBV6-5
j_gene: TRBJ2-5
abundance: -
CDR3aa: CASSYSGQETQYF
CDR3nt: TGTGCCAGCAGTTACAGCGGTCAAGAGACCCAGTACTTC

d_gene: TRBD1
v_gene: TRBV5-1
j_gene: TRBJ1-1
abundance: -
CDR3aa: CASSWGTAMNTEAFF
CDR3nt: TGCGCCAGCAGCTGGGGGACAGCAATGAACACTGAAGCTTTCTTT

d_gene: -
v_gene: TRBV3-1/TRBV3-2
j_gene: TRBJ1-1
abundance: -
CDR3aa: CASSQDRVQTEAFF
CDR3nt: TGTGCCAGCAGCCAAGACAGGGTTCAAACTGAAGCTTTCTTT

d_gene: TRBD2
v_gene: TRBV3-1/TRBV3-2
j_gene: TRBJ2-1
abundance: -
CDR3aa: CASSQVMLAGGDNEQFF
CDR3nt: TGTGCCAGCAGCCAAGTAATGCTAGCGGGGGGGGACAATGAGCAGTTCTTC

d_gene: TRBD1
v_gene: TRBV4-1
j_gene: TRBJ1-1
abundance: -
CDR3aa: CASNTDRGTEAFF
CDR3nt: TGCGCCAGCAACACAGACAGGGGTACTGAAGCTTTCTTT

d_gene: TRBD1
v_gene: TRBV7-3
j_gene: TRBJ1-5
abundance: once
CDR3aa: CASSPGGDQPQHF
CDR3nt: TGTGCCAGCAGCCCAGGGGGCGATCAGCCCCAGCATTTT

d_gene: -
v_gene: TRBV30
j_gene: TRBJ1-5
abundance: -
CDR3aa: CAWSVGGRDRIFLRGPQHF
CDR3nt: TGTGCCTGGAGTGTAGGAGGGAGAGACCGGATCTTCCTACGCGGGCCCCAGCATTTT

d_gene: TRBD2
v_gene: TRBV5-1
j_gene: TRBJ2-3
abundance: -
CDR3aa: CASSLAASGDYSTDTQYF
CDR3nt: TGCGCCAGCAGCTTGGCGGCTAGCGGGGACTATAGCACAGATACGCAGTATTTT

d_gene: TRBD1
v_gene: TRBV4-3
j_gene: TRBJ1-2
abundance: -
CDR3aa: CASSQTGLNYGYTF
CDR3nt: TGCGCCAGCAGCCAGACAGGGTTAAACTATGGCTACACCTTC

d_gene: TRBD1
v_gene: TRBV6-5
j_gene: TRBJ1-2
abundance: once
CDR3aa: CASSYSTGASYGYTF
CDR3nt: TGTGCCAGCAGTTACTCAACAGGGGCTAGCTATGGCTACACCTTC

d_gene: TRBD2
v_gene: TRBV4-1
j_gene: TRBJ2-3
abundance: -
CDR3aa: CASSDLAGGIRDTQYF
CDR3nt: TGCGCCAGCAGCGATCTAGCGGGGGGTATCAGGGATACGCAGTATTTT

d_gene: TRBD2
v_gene: TRBV18
j_gene: TRBJ2-1
abundance: -
CDR3aa: CASSPATSGYNEQFF
CDR3nt: TGTGCCAGCTCACCGGCGACTAGCGGATACAATGAGCAGTTCTTC

d_gene: TRBD1
v_gene: TRBV2
j_gene: TRBJ1-1
abundance: -
CDR3aa: CASSGQGMDGTEAFF
CDR3nt: TGTGCCAGCAGTGGACAGGGTATGGATGGCACTGAAGCTTTCTTT

d_gene: -
v_gene: TRBV4-3
j_gene: TRBJ1-1
abundance: -
CDR3aa: CASRRAGAITEAFF
CDR3nt: TGCGCCAGCAGACGGGCGGGGGCGATCACTGAAGCTTTCTTT

d_gene: -
v_gene: TRBV11-2
j_gene: TRBJ1-2
abundance: -
CDR3aa: CASSLSTGNYGYTF
CDR3nt: TGTGCCAGCAGCTTATCTACCGGGAACTATGGCTACACCTTC

d_gene: TRBD1
v_gene: TRBV19
j_gene: TRBJ2-3
abundance: -
CDR3aa: CASRDRGASTDTQYF
CDR3nt: TGTGCCAGTAGGGACAGGGGGGCAAGCACAGATACGCAGTATTTT